A single sample is the source of the 22 T cell receptor beta chains below, sequenced in a study of CD8 T cells in Susac syndrome. Random hexamers were used to reverse transcribe an amount of roughly 0.45 to 1 ug RNA. TCRdb re-called the immunoSEQ multiplex PCR reads through MiXCR, storing one row per CDR3 protein. This table holds roughly 120,000 distinct CDR3 sequences, 85% to 95% found once. Specimen: CD8+ T cells from PBMCs. The receptors shown here come from a human donor with multiple sclerosis.

CDR3 sequence: CASSRSRTGGSLAKNIQYF. CDR3 bases: TGCGCCAGCAGCCGAAGCCGGACAGGGGGCTCACTAGCCAAAAACATTCAGTACTTC. The V gene is TRBV4-1, the J gene TRBJ2-4; TRBD1 agrees at 11 bases. The V gene end was trimmed by 4 bases and the J gene end by 0 bases; junction bases not matched to a gene: 11. Germline CDR1 is MGHRA and CDR2 is YSYEKL. CDR3 length: 19 residues.

J is TRBJ1-2 and V is TRBV10-3; 12 nucleotides line up with TRBD1. Germline values: CDR1 ENHRY, CDR2 SYGVKD. The CDR3 contains 15 residues. V shed 0 bases and J 6 bases; nucleotides not matched to a gene: 2. CDR3 region: CAISESGQGADGYTF. Here the CDR3 DNA reads TGTGCCATCAGTGAGTCGGGACAGGGGGCTGATGGCTACACCTTC.

The chain is built from TRBV20-1 and TRBJ2-1; D is perhaps TRBD2 (5 bases). This CDR3 has 13 amino acids. The germline gives CDR1 DFQATT, CDR2 SNEGSKA (reference sequence). Trimming removed 7 bases from V and 0 bases from J, with 10 bases in between. CDR3 in amino acids: CSGSVSSYNEQFF. The DNA of the CDR3 is TGCAGTGGTAGCGTGAGCTCCTACAATGAGCAGTTCTTC.

The chain employs TRBV6-2 or TRBV6-3 and TRBJ2-7; the match to TRBD2 covers 7 bases. Germline CDR1 reads MNHEY; CDR2 reads SVGEGT. CDR3 size: 15 residues. The V gene end was trimmed by 5 bases and the J gene end by 4 bases; junction bases not matched to a gene: 11. The CDR3 bases are TGTGCCAGCAGTAGAGAGCGGGGACCGTATTACGAGCAGTACTTC. Translation: CASSRERGPYYEQYF.

The chain employs TRBV24-1 and TRBJ2-6; D is uncertain. Between the trimmed V and J ends, which lost 3 bases and 4 bases, there was a span of 3 bases. In germline, CDR1 is KGHDR, CDR2 SFDVKD. The CDR3 is 13 residues long. The CDR3: CATSDGGANVLTF. The CDR3 DNA is TGTGCCACCAGTGATGGCGGGGCCAACGTCCTGACTTTC.

The V call is TRBV6-1, the J call TRBJ2-3; D is uncertain. This CDR3 has 17 residues. V was cut by 9 bases and J by 0 bases, with 22 bases left in between. Germline V gene data show CDR1 as MNHNS and CDR2 as SASEGT. In DNA, the CDR3 is TGTGCCAGTACCTACCGGGCCCCTCGAGGTAGCACAGATACGCAGTATTTT. Translated, it gives CASTYRAPRGSTDTQYF.

The J gene is TRBJ2-3, the V gene TRBV4-1; the D gene is possibly TRBD2 (7 bases). The CDR3 covers 16 residues. V lost 5 bases, J lost 2 bases, and 17 bases lay in between. Germline assignment: CDR1 MGHRA and CDR2 YSYEKL. CDR3 region: CASSALGRGPTDTQYF. The CDR3, as DNA: TGCGCCAGCAGCGCCTTAGGGCGGGGGCCCACAGATACGCAGTATTTT.

This clonotype was counted only a few times. The chain links TRBV19 to TRBJ2-7; TRBD1 matches at 7 bases. The V gene end was trimmed by 5 bases and the J gene end by 4 bases; junction bases not matched to a gene: 5. Germline V lookup: CDR1 LNHDA, CDR2 SQIVND (reference sequence). This CDR3 is 13 amino acids long. CDR3 in amino acids: CASSSGTDYEQYF. The CDR3 bases are TGTGCCAGTAGTTCGGGGACAGATTACGAGCAGTACTTC. The full variable domain, in which reference TRBV19 and TRBJ2-7 provide the parts outside the CDR3, is DGGITQSPKYLFRKEGQNVTLSCEQNLNHDAMYWYRQDPGQGLRLIYYSQIVNDFQKGDIAEGYSVSREKKESFPLTVTSAQKNPTAFYLCASSSGTDYEQYFGPGTRLTVT.

The chain links TRBV9 to TRBJ2-1, with 10 nucleotides matching TRBD2. The CDR3 is 15 residues long. The V and J ends lost 4 bases and 8 bases, in that order; junction bases with no gene match: 9. Germline CDR1 and CDR2: SGDLS and YYNGEE. The CDR3 spells CASSILAGDRDEQFF. The CDR3 DNA reads as TGTGCCAGCAGCATCCTAGCGGGAGATCGGGATGAGCAGTTCTTC. The full variable domain, in which reference TRBV9 and TRBJ2-1 provide the parts outside the CDR3, is DSGVTQTPKHLITATGQRVTLRCSPRSGDLSVYWYQQSLDQGLQFLIQYYNGEERAKGNILERFSAQQFPDLHSELNLSSLELGDSALYFCASSILAGDRDEQFFGPGTRLTVL.

This rearrangement joins TRBV5-1 to TRBJ2-3; D remains ambiguous. CDR1 is SGHRS and CDR2 is YFSETQ in the germline V gene. V lost 0 bases to trimming and J lost 0 bases, with 8 bases between them. The CDR3 spans 15 residues. The CDR3 sequence: CASSLVGPSTDTQYF. The CDR3 DNA reads TGCGCCAGCAGCTTGGTTGGACCCAGCACAGATACGCAGTATTTT.

In DNA form, the CDR3 reads TGTGCCAGCAGTTACGGGGTAGTCGACGAGCAGTACGTC. It yields the protein CASSYGVVDEQYV. V gene TRBV6-2 or TRBV6-3 combines with J gene TRBJ2-7; D is unresolved. CDR3 length: 13 residues. The germline gives CDR1 MNHEY, CDR2 SVGEGT. Trimming left V 2 bases short and J 5 bases short, with 10 bases between.

The chain joins TRBV7-3 to TRBJ2-1, with TRBD1 identical over 9 bases. There are 17 residues in the CDR3. Germline CDR1 is SGHTA and CDR2 is FQGTGA. The V segment lost 5 bases and the J segment 7 bases; nucleotides outside the gene matches: 15. CDR3 protein: CASSPITHRGLGNEQFF. Here the CDR3 DNA reads TGTGCCAGCAGCCCAATAACTCACAGGGGGCTTGGGAATGAGCAGTTCTTC.

DNA of the CDR3: TGTGCCACCAGTGATTTGTCCGAAGAGACCCAGTACTTC. Amino acids: CATSDLSEETQYF. The chain is built from TRBV24-1 and TRBJ2-5; D is unresolved. Trimming took 0 bases from V and 3 from J, leaving 4 bases between them. This CDR3 contains 13 residues. Germline V lookup: CDR1 KGHDR, CDR2 SFDVKD.

This chain links TRBV6-1 with TRBJ2-2; TRBD1 agrees at 9 bases. The ends lost 6 bases at V and 2 bases at J; junction bases unmatched: 13. There are 18 residues in the CDR3. CDR1 and CDR2 from the germline V gene are MNHNS and SASEGT. The CDR3 bases are TGTGCCAGCAGCGCTACAGGGGGCACTCGGTTTAACACCGGGGAGCTGTTTTTT. Translating it yields CASSATGGTRFNTGELFF.

This rearrangement joins TRBV6-1 to TRBJ1-2, with D perhaps matching TRBD1 (6 bases). The CDR3 is 14 residues long. The V end was cut by 6 bases, the J end by 8 bases, with 19 bases between. CDR1 and CDR2 (germline): MNHNS, SASEGT. CDR3 DNA sequence: TGTGCCAGCAGAACGCACAGGGAGTCGAACGGCTACACCTTC. Translated, it gives CASRTHRESNGYTF.

V usage is TRBV27 and J usage is TRBJ2-7, with D tentatively TRBD2 (7 bases). Trimming pared 5 bases from V and 3 bases from J, leaving 17 bases between. The CDR3 loop spans 15 amino acids. Germline lookup yields CDR1 MNHEY and CDR2 SMNVEV (reference sequence). In DNA, the CDR3 is TGTGCCAGCAGTCACGGGGGAGGGGGTGACTACGAGCAGTACTTC. Protein: CASSHGGGGDYEQYF.

This chain uses TRBV27 with TRBJ2-2; 7 bases are shared with TRBD1. Germline CDR1 reads MNHEY; CDR2 reads SMNVEV (reference sequence). The CDR3 is made up of 14 amino acids. V was pared by 5 bases and J by 5 bases, with 5 bases of the junction left unmatched. CDR3 nucleotide sequence: TGTGCCAGCAGTCCCTCGACAGGGACCGGGGAGCTGTTTTTT. This translates into CASSPSTGTGELFF.

The chain links TRBV3-1 to TRBJ2-1; no firm D call. CDR1 LGHDT and CDR2 YNNKEL come from the germline V gene (reference sequence). CDR3 length: 14 residues. V was shortened by 4 bases and J by 4 bases, with 11 bases between the two germline ends. As DNA, the CDR3 is TGTGCCAGCAGCCGCCTTTCTAGTTACAATGAGCAGTTCTTC. Encoded protein: CASSRLSSYNEQFF.

V usage is TRBV15 and J usage is TRBJ1-1; 8 nucleotides line up with TRBD1. The CDR3 sequence is 14 residues long. The ends lost 3 bases at V and 5 bases at J; junction bases unmatched: 5. CDR1 is LNHNV and CDR2 is YYDKDF in the germline V gene (reference sequence). The CDR3 nucleotides read TGTGCCACCAGCAGCAGGGGGCTTCGGACTGAAGCTTTCTTT. Protein sequence: CATSSRGLRTEAFF. The full variable domain, in which reference TRBV15 and TRBJ1-1 provide the parts outside the CDR3, is DAMVIQNPRYQVTQFGKPVTLSCSQTLNHNVMYWYQQKSSQAPKLLFHYYDKDFNNEADTPDNFQSRRPNTSFCFLDIRSPGLGDTAMYLCATSSRGLRTEAFFGQGTRLTVV.

The V and J genes are TRBV4-1 and TRBJ1-5; a weak D match, TRBD1 (5 bases). The CDR3 is 15 residues long. The V and J ends lost 8 bases and 3 bases respectively, with 17 bases between them. Germline assignment: CDR1 MGHRA and CDR2 YSYEKL. CDR3 loop: CASGYAGTVNQPQHF. CDR3 bases: TGCGCCAGCGGTTATGCTGGGACCGTCAATCAGCCCCAGCATTTT.

The gene calls are TRBV28 and TRBJ2-7, with TRBD2 as a possible D gene (6 bases). V was clipped by 7 bases and J by 3 bases, with 13 bases between them. Germline CDR1 and CDR2: MDHEN and SYDVKM. The CDR3 has 13 amino acids. The CDR3 DNA follows: TGTGCCAGCACCCTCGTGGGGGGCTACGAGCAGTACTTC. Its protein is CASTLVGGYEQYF.

This clonotype occurred once. J is TRBJ2-1 and V is TRBV24-1, with 9 bases that match TRBD1. The length of the CDR3 is 16 residues. Per the germline V gene, CDR1 is KGHDR and CDR2 is SFDVKD. V trimming: 4 bases; J trimming: 3 bases; junction bases outside the gene matches: 6. CDR3 in amino acids: CATSDAGQGFYNEQFF. In DNA, the CDR3 is TGTGCCACCAGTGACGCCGGACAGGGGTTCTACAATGAGCAGTTCTTC.